This TCR beta chain was observed in a study of CD8 T cells in ankylosing spondylitis. Study conclusions and caveats: Earlier authors reported some of these motif variants in reactive arthritis synovial fluid and blood.

Germline CDR1 LGHDT, CDR2 YNNKEL (reference sequence). The V end was cut by 1 base, the J end by 7 bases, with 20 bases between. The CDR3 has 18 residues. About this clonotype: What it recognizes is unknown.

TCRdb used MiXCR to reprocess the 5' RACE reads, holding one entry per CDR3 protein. Here the sample spans almost 250,000 distinct CDR3 sequences, 30% to 35% being singletons. Sequencing was performed on blood, either unsorted or a sorted T cell fraction (not recorded which). This receptor was obtained from a male donor with ankylosing spondylitis or in good health (not recorded which). The J gene is TRBJ1-6, the V gene TRBV3-1; a possible D gene is TRBD1 (5 bases). CDR3 region: CASSQGVGHLPGNSPLHF. The CDR3, as DNA: TGTGCCAGCAGCCAAGGAGTTGGACACCTTCCGGGAAATTCACCCCTCCACTTT.